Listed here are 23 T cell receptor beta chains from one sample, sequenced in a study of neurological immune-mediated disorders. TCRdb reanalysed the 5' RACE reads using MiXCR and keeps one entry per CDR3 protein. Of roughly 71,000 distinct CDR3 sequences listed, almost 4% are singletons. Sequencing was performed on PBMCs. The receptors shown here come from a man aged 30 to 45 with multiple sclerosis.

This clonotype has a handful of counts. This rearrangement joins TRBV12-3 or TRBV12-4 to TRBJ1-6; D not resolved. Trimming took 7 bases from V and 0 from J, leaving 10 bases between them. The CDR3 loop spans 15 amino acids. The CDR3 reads CASTLGSSYNSPLHF. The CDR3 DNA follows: TGTGCCAGCACCCTGGGGAGCTCCTATAATTCACCCCTCCACTTT.

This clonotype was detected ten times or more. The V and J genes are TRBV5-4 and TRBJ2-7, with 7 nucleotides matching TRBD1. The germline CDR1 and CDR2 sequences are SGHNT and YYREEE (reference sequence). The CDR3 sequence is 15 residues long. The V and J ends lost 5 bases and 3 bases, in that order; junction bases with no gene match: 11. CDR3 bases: TGTGCCAGCAGTTATCGGGACAGCATTCGCTACGAGCAGTACTTC. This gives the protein CASSYRDSIRYEQYF.

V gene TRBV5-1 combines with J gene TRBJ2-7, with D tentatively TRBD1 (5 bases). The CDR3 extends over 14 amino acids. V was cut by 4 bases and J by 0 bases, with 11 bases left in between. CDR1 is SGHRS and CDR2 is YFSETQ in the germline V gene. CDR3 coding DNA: TGCGCCAGCAGCGCCGACAGCGTCTCCTACGAGCAGTACTTC. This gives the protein CASSADSVSYEQYF.

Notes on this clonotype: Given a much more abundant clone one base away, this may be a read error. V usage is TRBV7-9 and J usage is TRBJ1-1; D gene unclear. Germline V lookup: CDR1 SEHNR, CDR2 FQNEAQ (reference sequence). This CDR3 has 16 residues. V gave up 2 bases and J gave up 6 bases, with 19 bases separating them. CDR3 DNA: TGTGCCAGCAGCTTAATATATTCCGAAATGATACCTGAAGCTTTCTTT. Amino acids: CASSLIYSEMIPEAFF. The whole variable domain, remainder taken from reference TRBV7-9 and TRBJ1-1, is DTGVSQNPRHKITKRGQNVTFRCDPISEHNRLYWYRQTLGQGPEFLTYFQNEAQLEKSRLLSDRFSAERPKGSFSTLEIQRTEQGDSAMYLCASSLIYSEMIPEAFFGQGTRLTVV.

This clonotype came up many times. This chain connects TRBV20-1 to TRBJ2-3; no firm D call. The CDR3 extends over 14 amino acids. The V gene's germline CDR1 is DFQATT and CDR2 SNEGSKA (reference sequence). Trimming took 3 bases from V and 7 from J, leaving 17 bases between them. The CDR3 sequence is CSASAQVPIYTQYF. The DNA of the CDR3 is TGCAGTGCTAGTGCGCAGGTCCCAATCTATACGCAGTATTTT.

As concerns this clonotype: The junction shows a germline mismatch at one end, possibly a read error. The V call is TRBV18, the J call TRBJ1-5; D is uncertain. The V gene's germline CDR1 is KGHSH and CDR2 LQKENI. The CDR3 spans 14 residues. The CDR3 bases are TGTGCCAGCTCACCGTCTAAAGGAAATCAGCCCCAGAATTTT. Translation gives CASSPSKGNQPQNF.

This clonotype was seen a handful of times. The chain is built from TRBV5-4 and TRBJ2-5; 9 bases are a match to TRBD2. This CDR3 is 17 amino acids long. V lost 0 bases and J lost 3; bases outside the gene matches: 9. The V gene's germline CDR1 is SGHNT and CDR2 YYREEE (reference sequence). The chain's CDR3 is CASSLGPRSGGKETQYF. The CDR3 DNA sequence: TGTGCCAGCAGCTTGGGCCCGCGGAGCGGGGGGAAAGAGACCCAGTACTTC. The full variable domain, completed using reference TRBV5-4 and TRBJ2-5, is ETGVTQSPTHLIKTRGQQVTLRCSSQSGHNTVSWYQQALGQGPQFIFQYYREEENGRGNFPPRFSGLQFPNYSSELNVNALELDDSALYLCASSLGPRSGGKETQYFGPGTRLLVL.

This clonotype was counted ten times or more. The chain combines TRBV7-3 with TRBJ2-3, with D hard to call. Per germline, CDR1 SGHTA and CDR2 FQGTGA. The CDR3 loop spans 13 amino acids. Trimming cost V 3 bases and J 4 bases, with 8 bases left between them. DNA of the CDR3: TGTGCCAGCAGCTTGTCGGTTCCAGATACGCAGTATTTT. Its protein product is CASSLSVPDTQYF. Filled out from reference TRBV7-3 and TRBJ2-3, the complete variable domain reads GAGVSQTPSNKVTEKGKYVELRCDPISGHTALYWYRQSLGQGPEFLIYFQGTGAADDSGLPNDRFFAVRPEGSVSTLKIQRTERGDSAVYLCASSLSVPDTQYFGPGTRLTVL.

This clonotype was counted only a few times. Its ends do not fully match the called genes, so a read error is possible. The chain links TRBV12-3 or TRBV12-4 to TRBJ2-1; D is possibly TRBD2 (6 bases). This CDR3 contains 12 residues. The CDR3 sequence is CASSFHAAGHAF. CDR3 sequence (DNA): TGTGCCAGCAGTTTTCATGCGGCGGGGCATGCCTTC.

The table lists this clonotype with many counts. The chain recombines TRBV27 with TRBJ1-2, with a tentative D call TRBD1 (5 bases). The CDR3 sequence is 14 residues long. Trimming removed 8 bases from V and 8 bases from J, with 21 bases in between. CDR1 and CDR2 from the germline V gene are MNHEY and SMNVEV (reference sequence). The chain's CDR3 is CASARGGSAWGYTF. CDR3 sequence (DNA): TGTGCCAGCGCTCGCGGGGGGTCCGCCTGGGGCTACACCTTC.

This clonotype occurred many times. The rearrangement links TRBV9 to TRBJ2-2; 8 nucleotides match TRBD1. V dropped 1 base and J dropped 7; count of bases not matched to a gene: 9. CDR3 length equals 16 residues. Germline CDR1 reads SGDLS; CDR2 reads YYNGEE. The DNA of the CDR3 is TGTGCCAGCAGCGTATTGGGACAGGCGAGCTTCGGGGAGCTGTTTTTT. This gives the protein CASSVLGQASFGELFF.

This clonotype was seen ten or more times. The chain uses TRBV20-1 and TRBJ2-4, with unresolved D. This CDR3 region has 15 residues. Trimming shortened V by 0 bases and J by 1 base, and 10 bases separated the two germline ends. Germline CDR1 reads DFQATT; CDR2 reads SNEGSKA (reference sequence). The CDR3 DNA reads TGCAGTGCTAGAGATTTGAGCAGGGCCAAAAACATTCAGTACTTC. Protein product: CSARDLSRAKNIQYF.

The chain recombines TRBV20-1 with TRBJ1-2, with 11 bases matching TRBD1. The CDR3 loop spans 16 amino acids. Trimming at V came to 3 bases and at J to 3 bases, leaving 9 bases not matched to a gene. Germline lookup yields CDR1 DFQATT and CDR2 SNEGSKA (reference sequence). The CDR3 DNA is TGCAGTGCTAGGTCGGGACAGGGGGTGTTGGACTATGGCTACACCTTC. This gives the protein CSARSGQGVLDYGYTF.

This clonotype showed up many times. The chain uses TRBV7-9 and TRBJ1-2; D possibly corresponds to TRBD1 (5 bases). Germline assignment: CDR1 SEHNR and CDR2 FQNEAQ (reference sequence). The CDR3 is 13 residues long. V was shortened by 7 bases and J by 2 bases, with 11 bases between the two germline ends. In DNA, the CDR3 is TGTGCCAGCATCCCAAGGGGAAACTATGGCTACACCTTC. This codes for CASIPRGNYGYTF.

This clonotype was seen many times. The CDR3 protein is CASDQDRLYEQYF. In DNA form, the CDR3 reads TGCGCCAGCGACCAAGACCGTCTCTACGAGCAGTACTTC. V and J are TRBV5-1 and TRBJ2-7; D gene unclear. CDR1 and CDR2 from the germline V gene are SGHRS and YFSETQ. The germline V and J ends were trimmed by 7 bases and 3 bases, with 14 bases remaining between them. The CDR3 has 13 residues.

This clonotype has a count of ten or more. The CDR3 DNA follows: TGTGCCAGCAGAGGAGCGGGGGGGCGAAATACGCAGTATTTT. This sequence encodes CASRGAGGRNTQYF. The chain links TRBV12-3 or TRBV12-4 to TRBJ2-3; 10 positions match TRBD2. Germline trimming cut 6 bases from V and 7 bases from J; bases unmatched to any gene: 7. This CDR3 is 14 amino acids long.

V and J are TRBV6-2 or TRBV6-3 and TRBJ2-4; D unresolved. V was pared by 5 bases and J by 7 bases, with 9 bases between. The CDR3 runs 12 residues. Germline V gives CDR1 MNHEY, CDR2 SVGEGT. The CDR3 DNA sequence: TGTGCCAGCAGTACGGTCAGGAACATTCAGTACTTC. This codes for CASSTVRNIQYF.

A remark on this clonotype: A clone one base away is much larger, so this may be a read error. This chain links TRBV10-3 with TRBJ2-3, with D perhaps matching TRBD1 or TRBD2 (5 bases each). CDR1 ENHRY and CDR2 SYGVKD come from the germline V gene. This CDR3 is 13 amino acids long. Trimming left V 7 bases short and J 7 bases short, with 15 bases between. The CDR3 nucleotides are TGTGCCATCAATCTGTCCGAGGGGTATACGCAGTATTTT. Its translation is CAINLSEGYTQYF.

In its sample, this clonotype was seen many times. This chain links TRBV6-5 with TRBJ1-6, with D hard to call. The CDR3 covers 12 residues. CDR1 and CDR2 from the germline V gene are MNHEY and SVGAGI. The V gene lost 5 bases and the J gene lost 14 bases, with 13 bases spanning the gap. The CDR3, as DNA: TGTGCCAGCAGTGACCGTGCCGGCACCCTCCACTTT. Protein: CASSDRAGTLHF.

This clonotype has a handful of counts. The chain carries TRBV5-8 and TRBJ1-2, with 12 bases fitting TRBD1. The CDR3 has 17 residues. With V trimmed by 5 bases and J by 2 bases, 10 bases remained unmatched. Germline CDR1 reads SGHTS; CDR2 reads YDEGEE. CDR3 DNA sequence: TGTGCCAGCAGTCGTTTTCCGGGACAGGGGGCGAACTATGGCTACACCTTC. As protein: CASSRFPGQGANYGYTF. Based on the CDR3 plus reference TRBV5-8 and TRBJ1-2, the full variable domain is EAGVTQSPTHLIKTRGQQATLRCSPISGHTSVYWYQQALGLGLQFLLWYDEGEERNRGNFPPRFSGRQFPNYSSELNVNALELEDSALYLCASSRFPGQGANYGYTFGSGTRLTVV.

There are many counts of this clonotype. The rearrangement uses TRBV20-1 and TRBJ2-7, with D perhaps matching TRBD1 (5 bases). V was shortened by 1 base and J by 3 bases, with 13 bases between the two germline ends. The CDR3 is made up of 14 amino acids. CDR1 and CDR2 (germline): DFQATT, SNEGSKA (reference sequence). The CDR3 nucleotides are TGCAGTGCTAGAGGGGGCCGGTGGGTCTACGAGCAGTACTTC. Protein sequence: CSARGGRWVYEQYF.

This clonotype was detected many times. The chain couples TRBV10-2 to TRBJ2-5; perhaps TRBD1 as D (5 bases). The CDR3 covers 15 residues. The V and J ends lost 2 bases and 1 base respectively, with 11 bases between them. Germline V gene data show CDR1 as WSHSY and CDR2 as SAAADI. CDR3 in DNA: TGCGCCAGCAGTGAGAGGGGTCGACTCCAAGAGACCCAGTACTTC. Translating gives CASSERGRLQETQYF.

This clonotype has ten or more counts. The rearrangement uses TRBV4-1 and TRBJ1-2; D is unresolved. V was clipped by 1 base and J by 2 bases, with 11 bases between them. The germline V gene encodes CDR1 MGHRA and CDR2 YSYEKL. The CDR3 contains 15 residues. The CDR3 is CASSQAGTSNYGYTF. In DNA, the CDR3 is TGCGCCAGCAGCCAAGCGGGCACTTCCAACTATGGCTACACCTTC.